The sequence of this T cell receptor (beta chain) was determined in a study of early stage breast cancer tumors. Study at large: Of some 17 invasive breast tumors, fewer than 13 were hormone receptor-positive, HER2-negative. Whole-study findings and limits: Compared with adjacent normal breast, tumors showed about 2.5-fold denser, more clonal T cells. Most shared enriched TCRB sequences were commonly generated ones.

This CDR3 has 17 residues. V shed 0 bases, J shed 2 bases, and the junction held 8 bases outside the gene matches. CDR1 is SGDLS and CDR2 is YYNGEE in the germline V gene. In the case of this clone: As yet, its antigen is unknown.

Sequenced by immunoSEQ multiplex PCR; TCRdb stores in-frame clones only, minus some. The sample includes about 41,000 clones, about three quarters seen only once; the top ten take 6.5% to 9%. Sequencing was performed on blood. The source of this sequence is a person aged 45 to 59 with breast cancer. The chain links TRBV9 to TRBJ1-3, with 7 nucleotides matching TRBD1. The DNA of the CDR3 is TGTGCCAGCAGCGTAGACGACAGGGACAGAGCTGGAAACACCATATATTTT. This gives the protein CASSVDDRDRAGNTIYF.